This T cell receptor (beta chain) was obtained from a study of blood T cell repertoires in COVID-19. Turning to the study itself: The United States, Italy and Spain provided the acute and convalescent COVID-19 samples.

The V and J ends lost 3 bases and 8 bases respectively, with 20 bases between them. The CDR3 consists of 16 residues. Germline CDR1 and CDR2: SEHNR and FQNEAQ (reference sequence). Sequenced by immunoSEQ multiplex PCR; TCRdb stores in-frame clones only, minus some. The data show some 390,000 clones, about 89% seen once. Enrollment of patients from Seattle took place during active infection, with longitudinal follow-up. This receptor was taken from a woman aged 55-69 years with COVID-19, enrolled during active disease. The sequencing sample was made of peripheral blood. The chain carries TRBV7-9 and TRBJ2-1, with D tentatively TRBD1 (5 bases). CDR3 sequence (DNA): TGTGCCAGCAGCTTGCATTCGGCCGCTCAGGGCCATGAGCAGTTCTTC. Protein sequence: CASSLHSAAQGHEQFF.